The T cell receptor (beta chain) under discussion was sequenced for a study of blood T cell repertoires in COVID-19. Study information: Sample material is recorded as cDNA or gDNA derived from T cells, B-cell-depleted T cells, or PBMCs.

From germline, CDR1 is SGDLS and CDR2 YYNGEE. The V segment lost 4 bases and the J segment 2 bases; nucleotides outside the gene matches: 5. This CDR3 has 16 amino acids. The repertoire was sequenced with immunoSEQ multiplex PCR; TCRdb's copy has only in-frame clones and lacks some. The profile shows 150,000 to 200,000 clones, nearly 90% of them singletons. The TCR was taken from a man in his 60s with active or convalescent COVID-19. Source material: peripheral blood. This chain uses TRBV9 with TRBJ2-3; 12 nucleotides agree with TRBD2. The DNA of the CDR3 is TGTGCCAGCAGCCCAGGGACTAGCGGGTACACAGATACGCAGTATTTT. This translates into CASSPGTSGYTDTQYF. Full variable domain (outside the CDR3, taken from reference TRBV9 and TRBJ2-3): DSGVTQTPKHLITATGQRVTLRCSPRSGDLSVYWYQQSLDQGLQFLIQYYNGEERAKGNILERFSAQQFPDLHSELNLSSLELGDSALYFCASSPGTSGYTDTQYFGPGTRLTVL.